This TCR beta chain was sequenced in a study of T cell repertoires in cytomegalovirus infection. About the research overall: CMV epitopes, recently identified HLA-C-restricted and well-studied HLA-B-restricted, were used. Indications came from public TCR beta signatures; they pointed to CMV infection and to a matching HLA type. General observations from the study: The ex vivo response showed dominance by HLA-C-restricted CMV-specific TCR beta clonotypes.

TCRdb ran MiXCR on the reads and lists one entry per CDR3 protein. The sample holds 95,000 to 150,000 distinct CDR3 sequences; roughly 32% are singletons and the top ten take 58%. Points on this clonotype: The antigen remains undetermined.

This CDR3 region has 12 residues. Trimming removed 5 bases from V and 2 bases from J, with 7 bases in between. Germline V gene lookup returns CDR1 SQVTM and CDR2 ANQGSEA. The source was CD8+ T cells from cultured PBMCs, collected from culture after CMV antigen stimulation. The TCR sequence derives from a human donor in good health (CMV status not recorded). Some clones in this sample may be carry-over from other donors' samples. V and J are TRBV29-1 and TRBJ2-1; D call uncertain. The CDR3 is CSVSEAYNEQFF. CDR3 DNA: TGCAGCGTTAGCGAGGCCTACAATGAGCAGTTCTTC.